These 21 T cell receptor beta chains were sequenced from one sample in a study of CD8 T cells in ankylosing spondylitis. TCRdb processed the 5' RACE reads anew with MiXCR; each CDR3 protein has one entry. Of more than 600,000 distinct CDR3 sequences listed, 19% are singletons. The study, taken as a whole, reports: The study identified a TCR beta motif of several highly homologous variants that appeared characteristic of ankylosing spondylitis blood.

Antigens of these TCRs are unknown. Sequencing was performed on blood, either unsorted or a sorted T cell fraction (not recorded which). These receptors originate from a male donor with ankylosing spondylitis.

The chain carries TRBV9 and TRBJ2-5; 13 bases are a match to TRBD2. The ends lost 4 bases at V and 5 bases at J; junction bases unmatched: 5. Germline V lookup: CDR1 SGDLS, CDR2 YYNGEE. The length of the CDR3 is 15 residues. The CDR3 here is CASSKGTSGAETQYF. CDR3 in DNA: TGTGCCAGCAGCAAAGGGACTAGCGGGGCGGAGACCCAGTACTTC.

This clonotype was detected only a few times. This rearrangement joins TRBV9 to TRBJ2-1; no reliable D call. V lost 6 bases, J lost 8 bases, and 21 bases lay in between. The CDR3 runs 15 residues. CDR1 is SGDLS and CDR2 is YYNGEE in the germline V gene. This CDR3 reads CASTRSAISADEQFF. The CDR3 coding sequence is TGTGCCAGCACCCGTAGTGCAATTTCGGCGGATGAGCAGTTCTTC.

The CDR3, as DNA: TGCAGTGCAAGACGTGGGGATGGCGAAAAACTGTTTTTT. Its translation is CSARRGDGEKLFF. J is TRBJ1-4 and V is TRBV20-1; D unresolved. CDR3 length: 13 residues. Germline CDR1 DFQATT, CDR2 SNEGSKA (reference sequence). V was pared by 6 bases and J by 8 bases, with 16 bases between.

CDR3 in DNA: TGCAGTGCTAGAGACGCCGGGACTAGCGGGAGGGCGTACGAGCAGTACTTC. Protein product: CSARDAGTSGRAYEQYF. This rearrangement joins TRBV20-1 to TRBJ2-7; 16 nucleotides line up with TRBD2. Germline V gene sequence: CDR1 DFQATT, CDR2 SNEGSKA (reference sequence). This CDR3 comprises 17 residues. V lost 0 bases, J lost 4 bases, and 6 bases stayed unmatched.

This clonotype came up a few times. The chain recombines TRBV5-1 with TRBJ1-4; no reliable D call. The CDR3 loop spans 17 amino acids. With 4 bases removed from V and 1 base from J, the gap between germline ends came to 17 bases. The germline V gene encodes CDR1 SGHRS and CDR2 YFSETQ. Written as DNA, the CDR3 is TGCGCCAGCAGCCCCGGGATAAGGCGAGGAACTAATGAAAAACTGTTTTTT. This translates into CASSPGIRRGTNEKLFF. The variable domain in full, completed from reference TRBV5-1 and TRBJ1-4, reads KAGVTQTPRYLIKTRGQQVTLSCSPISGHRSVSWYQQTPGQGLQFLFEYFSETQRNKGNFPGRFSGRQFSNSRSEMNVSTLELGDSALYLCASSPGIRRGTNEKLFFGSGTQLSVL.

This rearrangement joins TRBV20-1 to TRBJ2-3; the match to TRBD1 covers 7 bases. The CDR3 is 16 amino acids. Germline CDR1 DFQATT, CDR2 SNEGSKA (reference sequence). The junction had 10 bases not matched to a gene; V was cut back by 3 bases and J by 1 base. CDR3 in DNA: TGCAGTGCTAGCGAATTAAAGGGGGCCCGCACAGATACGCAGTATTTT. Protein: CSASELKGARTDTQYF.

The chain is built from TRBV20-1 and TRBJ2-1, with D perhaps assigned TRBD1 or TRBD2 (5 bases each). The CDR3 has 15 residues. V dropped 3 bases and J dropped 1 base, with 13 bases sitting between them. Germline V gives CDR1 DFQATT, CDR2 SNEGSKA (reference sequence). Written as DNA, the CDR3 is TGCAGTGCTAGCCACGGGGCGGGTTCCTACAATGAGCAGTTCTTC. Residues: CSASHGAGSYNEQFF.

This clonotype has just a few counts. The chain is built from TRBV5-1 and TRBJ2-1, with 16 positions matching TRBD2. The germline CDR1 and CDR2 sequences are SGHRS and YFSETQ. The CDR3 runs to 16 residues. Losses at the gene ends were 3 bases for V and 9 bases for J; bases not matched to a gene: 6. The CDR3 loop is CASSSGTSGGAIEQFF. CDR3 in DNA: TGCGCCAGCAGCTCCGGGACTAGCGGGGGGGCGATTGAGCAGTTCTTC.

The chain links TRBV27 to TRBJ2-3; 8 nucleotides align to TRBD2. Germline V gene lookup returns CDR1 MNHEY and CDR2 SMNVEV (reference sequence). There are 17 residues in the CDR3. The J segment lost 2 bases and the V segment lost 0 bases, leaving 7 bases of the junction unmatched. CDR3 sequence: CASSLSTSALFTDTQYF. CDR3 nucleotide sequence: TGTGCCAGCAGTTTATCGACTAGCGCCCTCTTCACAGATACGCAGTATTTT.

The rearrangement links TRBV27 to TRBJ2-5; D not resolved. Per the germline V gene, CDR1 is MNHEY and CDR2 is SMNVEV (reference sequence). The germline V and J ends were trimmed by 6 bases and 1 base, with 9 bases remaining between them. The CDR3 length is 13 residues. As DNA, the CDR3 is TGTGCCAGCAGGTCAAGAGCCCAAGAGACCCAGTACTTC. It specifies CASRSRAQETQYF.

This clonotype turned up a few times. The gene calls are TRBV5-4 and TRBJ2-7; a weak D match, TRBD2 (6 bases). CDR1 is SGHNT and CDR2 is YYREEE in the germline V gene (reference sequence). V gave up 4 bases and J gave up 5 bases, with 22 bases separating them. The CDR3 has 16 amino acids. CDR3 amino acids: CASSAPEGGIPNEQYF. The CDR3 DNA reads as TGTGCCAGCAGCGCTCCCGAGGGCGGGATTCCTAACGAGCAGTACTTC.

This sequence joins TRBV9 and TRBJ2-3, with D maybe TRBD2 (5 bases). The CDR3 loop spans 15 amino acids. Trimming removed 1 base from V and 5 bases from J, with 14 bases in between. Germline V lookup: CDR1 SGDLS, CDR2 YYNGEE. CDR3: CASSVNGESGDTQYF. In DNA form, the CDR3 reads TGTGCCAGCAGCGTAAATGGGGAGAGCGGAGATACGCAGTATTTT.

The rearrangement uses TRBV5-5 and TRBJ1-5; 7 nucleotides align to TRBD1. The V gene's germline CDR1 is SGHKS and CDR2 YYEKEE (reference sequence). This CDR3 is built from 15 residues. Trimming at V came to 0 bases and at J to 5 bases, leaving 5 bases not matched to a gene. CDR3 sequence reads: CASSLAGTEYQPQHF. CDR3 DNA: TGTGCCAGCAGCTTGGCCGGGACAGAGTATCAGCCCCAGCATTTT.

DNA for the CDR3: TGTGCCAGCAGTGAAGAACAGGGGAAGCACGAGCAGTACTTC. This sequence encodes CASSEEQGKHEQYF. The V call is TRBV2, the J call TRBJ2-7; 7 nucleotides match TRBD1. The trim removed 1 base at V and 5 bases at J, leaving 5 bases unmatched. Germline V lookup: CDR1 SNHLY, CDR2 FYNNEI. The CDR3 has 14 amino acids.

This clonotype was counted between two and nine times. This chain uses TRBV11-2 with TRBJ1-1; possibly TRBD1 for D (6 bases). The V end lost 3 bases, the J end lost 1 base, and 12 bases lay between the germline ends. This CDR3 spans 15 amino acids. Germline CDR1 is SGHAT and CDR2 is FQNNGV. The CDR3 region has the DNA TGTGCCAGCAGCTTGAACCGGGACAAGAACACTGAAGCTTTCTTT. It codes for CASSLNRDKNTEAFF.

The chain is built from TRBV6-2 or TRBV6-3 and TRBJ2-7; no reliable D call. The CDR3 extends over 11 amino acids. V gave up 8 bases and J gave up 7 bases, with 12 bases separating them. Germline assignment: CDR1 MNHEY and CDR2 SVGEGT. The CDR3 is CASCNRREQYF. Written as DNA, the CDR3 is TGTGCCAGCTGTAATCGGCGGGAGCAGTACTTC.

This clonotype has a count of ten or more. This chain uses TRBV29-1 with TRBJ2-3; TRBD2 might be the D (6 bases). V was pared by 3 bases and J by 4 bases, with 17 bases between. From germline, CDR1 is SQVTM and CDR2 ANQGSEA. This CDR3 spans 15 amino acids. The CDR3 nucleotides read TGCAGCGTTGAGGGCGGAGGCCAGCGGGCAGATACGCAGTATTTT. Its protein product is CSVEGGGQRADTQYF.

This clonotype was counted at least ten times. This sequence joins TRBV12-3 or TRBV12-4 and TRBJ2-1; D is unclear. The V end was cut by 5 bases, the J end by 6 bases, with 8 bases between. The CDR3 is made up of 12 amino acids. The CDR3 region has the DNA TGTGCCAGCAGTAGCCCGAGCAATGAGCAGTTCTTC. Protein sequence: CASSSPSNEQFF.

The CDR3 region has the DNA TGTGCCACCAGCAGACCTGAGCGGGGACTAGCCCACAATGAGCAGTTCTTC. Protein sequence: CATSRPERGLAHNEQFF. The chain has TRBV15 and TRBJ2-1, with 9 bases matching TRBD2. Germline V gene lookup returns CDR1 LNHNV and CDR2 YYDKDF (reference sequence). The CDR3 extends over 17 amino acids. V dropped 2 bases and J dropped 5; count of bases not matched to a gene: 10.

This clonotype was seen a handful of times. This chain joins TRBV9 and TRBJ2-7; the match to TRBD1 covers 9 bases. J lost 5 bases, V lost 3 bases, and 9 bases had no gene match. Germline V gene lookup returns CDR1 SGDLS and CDR2 YYNGEE. This CDR3 has 15 amino acids. The CDR3 DNA sequence: TGTGCCAGCAGCGCTGACAGGGGGGAGGGCGACGAGCAGTACTTC. Residues: CASSADRGEGDEQYF.

The rearrangement links TRBV5-1 to TRBJ2-6, with D unresolved. The CDR3 loop spans 16 amino acids. The germline gives CDR1 SGHRS, CDR2 YFSETQ. V was clipped by 4 bases and J by 0 bases, with 11 bases between them. The CDR3 is CASSPGHNSGANVLTF. In nucleotides, the CDR3 is TGCGCCAGCAGCCCGGGCCACAACTCTGGGGCCAACGTCCTGACTTTC.